The present TCR beta chain was sequenced within a study of control samples from healthy donors and cancer patients. TCRdb's table, derived via immunoSEQ multiplex PCR, lists solely in-frame clones and lacks some. The top ten clones hold 25% to 30% of a sample with about 24,000 clones, approximately 80% of them seen once. V dropped 8 bases and J dropped 6; count of bases not matched to a gene: 14. CDR1 and CDR2 (germline): SGHNT, YENEEA. The CDR3 consists of 15 residues. The rearrangement links TRBV11-3 to TRBJ2-7, with TRBD1 identical over 9 bases. Sample: PBMCs. The clonotype comes from a man in his sixties with head and neck cancer. The CDR3 spells CASGSKIGTGIEQYF. The CDR3, as DNA: TGTGCCAGCGGTTCAAAAATAGGGACAGGGATCGAGCAGTACTTC.